Listed here are 13 T cell receptor beta chains from one sample, sequenced in a study of shared clonotypes between healthy human individuals. Only in-frame clones appear in the TCRdb table, and some are missing; sequencing was by immunoSEQ multiplex PCR. The sample lists some 1.5 million clones, 95% to 99% occurring once. The specimen was naive CD4+ T cells sorted from blood. Subset noted: CD45RA+ positively selected. The receptors were gathered from a man aged 25 to 40 in good health.

Concerning this clone: This specimen includes other DNA sequences encoding the same CDR3. The chain is built from TRBV19 and TRBJ1-5, with 8 bases matching TRBD1. Per the germline V gene, CDR1 is LNHDA and CDR2 is SQIVND (reference sequence). J gave up 4 bases and V 6 bases, and 5 bases lay outside the gene matches. The CDR3 totals 14 residues. The CDR3 DNA reads TGTGCCAGTAGCGACAGGGGACTTAATCAGCCCCAGCATTTT. The encoded protein is CASSDRGLNQPQHF.

The V gene is TRBV4-1, the J gene TRBJ2-7; 8 nucleotides agree with TRBD2. The CDR3 consists of 15 residues. Germline assignment: CDR1 MGHRA and CDR2 YSYEKL. V gave up 0 bases and J gave up 5 bases; unmatched junction bases: 6. CDR3 loop: CASSQDFREGNEQYF. The CDR3 DNA is TGCGCCAGCAGCCAAGACTTCCGGGAGGGGAACGAGCAGTACTTC.

The chain has TRBV28 and TRBJ1-5, with a weak D call TRBD1 (5 bases). V gave up 6 bases and J gave up 1 base, with 13 bases separating them. The CDR3 sequence is 15 residues long. From germline, CDR1 is MDHEN and CDR2 SYDVKM. The CDR3 DNA is TGTGCCAGCAGGGGGTGGTCAGGGAGCAATCAGCCCCAGCATTTT. As protein: CASRGWSGSNQPQHF.

This clone was recorded once. The rearrangement links TRBV5-4 to TRBJ2-7; 7 bases are a match to TRBD1. Germline CDR1 SGHNT, CDR2 YYREEE (reference sequence). This CDR3 spans 14 amino acids. The J segment lost 0 bases and the V segment lost 3 bases, leaving 3 bases of the junction unmatched. CDR3 sequence (DNA): TGTGCCAGCAGCTCCGGACAGGACTCCTACGAGCAGTACTTC. Protein sequence: CASSSGQDSYEQYF.

The gene calls are TRBV29-1 and TRBJ2-5; TRBD2 matches 7 bases. This CDR3 region has 11 residues. Germline-derived CDR1 and CDR2 are SQVTM and ANQGSEA. J was trimmed by 5 bases and V by 6 bases; bases with no gene match: 3. The CDR3 DNA reads as TGCAGCGTCCTCGGGGGGGAGACCCAGTACTTC. Residues: CSVLGGETQYF.

This sequence joins TRBV5-1 and TRBJ2-1; weak D call: TRBD2 (6 bases). Germline V gene lookup returns CDR1 SGHRS and CDR2 YFSETQ. The CDR3 loop spans 15 amino acids. V lost 7 bases and J 1 base, leaving 15 bases between the germline ends. CDR3 sequence reads: CASVGTSLSYNEQFF. In DNA, the CDR3 is TGCGCCAGCGTTGGAACTAGCCTATCCTACAATGAGCAGTTCTTC.

This chain joins TRBV27 and TRBJ2-6, with D perhaps TRBD1 (5 bases). V shed 2 bases and J shed 0 bases, with 17 bases lying between them. From germline, CDR1 is MNHEY and CDR2 SMNVEV (reference sequence). This CDR3 has 19 residues. CDR3 sequence reads: CASSLRLKGSYSGANVLTF. The CDR3, as DNA: TGTGCCAGCAGTTTAAGACTGAAGGGGTCCTACTCTGGGGCCAACGTCCTGACTTTC.

The V and J genes are TRBV11-2 and TRBJ2-1; TRBD2 matches 12 bases. The CDR3 is 15 residues long. The germline CDR1 and CDR2 sequences are SGHAT and FQNNGV. The junction had 7 bases not matched to a gene; V was cut back by 7 bases and J by 6 bases. The CDR3 coding sequence is TGTGCCAGCATCCCTAGCGGGAGGGCCCCCAATGAGCAGTTCTTC. Protein sequence: CASIPSGRAPNEQFF.

This clone was detected only once. The V and J genes are TRBV29-1 and TRBJ1-3; 9 bases fit TRBD1. Per germline, CDR1 SQVTM and CDR2 ANQGSEA. The junction had 6 bases not matched to a gene; V was cut back by 7 bases and J by 5 bases. The CDR3 covers 13 residues. The CDR3 reads CSGGDRDRNTIYF. Here the CDR3 DNA reads TGCAGCGGCGGGGACAGGGACAGAAACACCATATATTTT.

This sequence joins TRBV5-1 and TRBJ2-5; 9 bases match TRBD2. Germline CDR1 and CDR2: SGHRS and YFSETQ. V dropped 5 bases and J dropped 5; count of bases not matched to a gene: 13. This CDR3 spans 16 amino acids. CDR3 bases: TGCGCCAGCAGTGTGGGGGTAGCGGGAGTGTCGGAGACCCAGTACTTC. Protein sequence: CASSVGVAGVSETQYF.

The chain recombines TRBV7-9 with TRBJ1-5; the D gene is possibly TRBD1 (5 bases). Germline CDR1 SEHNR, CDR2 FQNEAQ (reference sequence). The V end was cut by 5 bases, the J end by 2 bases, with 10 bases between. The CDR3 spans 14 residues. The DNA for the CDR3 is TGTGCCAGCAGCGCCGCCAGGGGCAATCAGCCCCAGCATTTT. Encoded protein: CASSAARGNQPQHF.

The rearrangement uses TRBV4-1 and TRBJ2-1; perhaps TRBD2 as D (6 bases). The CDR3 has 15 amino acids. V dropped 0 bases and J dropped 3 bases, with 9 bases sitting between them. Germline values: CDR1 MGHRA, CDR2 YSYEKL. CDR3 region: CASSQEGGFYNEQFF. CDR3 nucleotides: TGCGCCAGCAGCCAAGAGGGGGGTTTCTACAATGAGCAGTTCTTC.

The rearrangement joins TRBV19 to TRBJ2-1; D is perhaps TRBD2 (5 bases). The V and J ends lost 6 bases and 3 bases respectively, with 18 bases between them. The germline V gene encodes CDR1 LNHDA and CDR2 SQIVND (reference sequence). The CDR3 covers 16 residues. The CDR3 DNA follows: TGTGCCAGTAGCCGGAGTTTTCAAGAGGGCTACAATGAGCAGTTCTTC. It yields the protein CASSRSFQEGYNEQFF.